The clone carrying this TCR beta chain has only one observation. Its target is unknown. This table comes from immunoSEQ multiplex PCR, and its TCRdb copy is limited to in-frame clones, with some not included. In the table there are over 110,000 clones, about nine tenths of which are singletons. This record belongs to a study of Ad26.COV2.S vaccination and SARS-CoV-2 variants. Study outcomes and limitations: Similar non-spike TCR breadth was seen in vaccine and placebo recipients.

V was cut by 0 bases and J by 0 bases, with 12 bases left in between. Looked up from germline, CDR1 is SGHNT and CDR2 is YYREEE (reference sequence). This CDR3 contains 16 residues. The TCR sequence derives from a human donor who had recovered from COVID-19. Sequenced material: peripheral blood, taken after recovery from COVID-19. The chain couples TRBV5-4 to TRBJ2-5; tentatively, D is TRBD2 (6 bases). CDR3 residues: CASSLGAGAYQETQYF. The CDR3 nucleotides are TGTGCCAGCAGCTTGGGAGCGGGCGCGTACCAAGAGACCCAGTACTTC.